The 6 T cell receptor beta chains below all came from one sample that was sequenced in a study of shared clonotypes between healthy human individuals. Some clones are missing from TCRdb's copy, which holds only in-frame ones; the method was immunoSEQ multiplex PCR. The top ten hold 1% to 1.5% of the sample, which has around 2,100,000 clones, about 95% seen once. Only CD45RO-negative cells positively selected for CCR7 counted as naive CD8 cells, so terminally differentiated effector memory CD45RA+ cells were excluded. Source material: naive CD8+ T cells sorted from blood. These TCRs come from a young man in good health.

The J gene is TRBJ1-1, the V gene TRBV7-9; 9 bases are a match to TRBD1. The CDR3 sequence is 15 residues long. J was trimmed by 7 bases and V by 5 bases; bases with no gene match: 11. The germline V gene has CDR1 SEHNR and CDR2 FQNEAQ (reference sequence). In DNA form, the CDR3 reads TGTGCCAGCAGCCCTCCGGGACAGGGAGGTTTTGAAGCTTTCTTT. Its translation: CASSPPGQGGFEAFF. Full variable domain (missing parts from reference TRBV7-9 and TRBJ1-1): DTGVSQNPRHKITKRGQNVTFRCDPISEHNRLYWYRQTLGQGPEFLTYFQNEAQLEKSRLLSDRFSAERPKGSFSTLEIQRTEQGDSAMYLCASSPPGQGGFEAFFGQGTRLTVV.

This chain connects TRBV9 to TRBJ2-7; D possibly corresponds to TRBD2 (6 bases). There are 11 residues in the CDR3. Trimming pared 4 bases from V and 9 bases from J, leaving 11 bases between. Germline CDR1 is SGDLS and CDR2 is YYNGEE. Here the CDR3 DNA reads TGTGCCAGCAGCTCCGGGACTGTGCAGTACTTC. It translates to CASSSGTVQYF.

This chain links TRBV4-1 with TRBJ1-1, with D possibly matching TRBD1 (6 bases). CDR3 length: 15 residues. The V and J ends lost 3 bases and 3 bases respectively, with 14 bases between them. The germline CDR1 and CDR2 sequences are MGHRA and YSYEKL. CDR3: CASSHYRVGDTEAFF. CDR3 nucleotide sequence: TGCGCCAGCAGCCACTACAGGGTGGGGGACACTGAAGCTTTCTTT.

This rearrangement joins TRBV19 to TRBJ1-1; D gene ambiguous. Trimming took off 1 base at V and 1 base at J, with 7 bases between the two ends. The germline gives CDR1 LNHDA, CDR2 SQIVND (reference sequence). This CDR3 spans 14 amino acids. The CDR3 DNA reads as TGTGCCAGTAGTATAGGTTGGGGGAACACTGAAGCTTTCTTT. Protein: CASSIGWGNTEAFF.

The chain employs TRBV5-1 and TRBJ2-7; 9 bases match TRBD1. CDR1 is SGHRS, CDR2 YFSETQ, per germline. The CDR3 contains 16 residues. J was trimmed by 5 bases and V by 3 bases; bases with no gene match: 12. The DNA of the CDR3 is TGCGCCAGCAGCTACAATCCGGGACAGGGATACCACGAGCAGTACTTC. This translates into CASSYNPGQGYHEQYF.

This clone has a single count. The DNA for the CDR3 is TGCGCCAGCAGCCAAAGACTAGCGGGAGAGGACACCGGGGAGCTGTTTTTT. Amino acids: CASSQRLAGEDTGELFF. The chain links TRBV4-1 to TRBJ2-2; 12 bases align to TRBD2. The CDR3 sequence is 17 residues long. Germline V gene sequence: CDR1 MGHRA, CDR2 YSYEKL. Losses at the gene ends were 2 bases for V and 3 bases for J; bases not matched to a gene: 4.